Listed below are T cell receptor beta chains from one sample, sequenced in a study of T-cell memory formation after mild COVID-19. Each CDR3 protein gets one entry after TCRdb re-called the 5' RACE reads with MiXCR. The table shows tens of thousands of distinct CDR3 sequences, with around 15% occurring only once. The sequenced sample was PBMCs or a T cell subset sorted from them (not recorded which). The receptor source for this set is an adult woman who had mild COVID-19 (a few samples of this study predate the infection). Cell type and time point are not known. Each CDR3 is given with its conserved first and last residue. Fields, in order: CDR3 DNA, CDR3 protein, clone size, V gene, J gene, D gene. D genes are given only for firm matches. Some rows mark clone size as missing; the rest say once, few, many or name a class of expanded clone.

TGTGCCAGCAGTTGGGGCACAGATACGCAGTATTTT,CASSWGTDTQYF,-,TRBV7-9,TRBJ2-3,-
TGTGCCACCAGTGATACGGGTTTGCGTGGCTACACCTTC,CATSDTGLRGYTF,-,TRBV24-1,TRBJ1-2,-
TGTGCCAGCAGCCCCGCCGGGACAGGTACATACGAGCAGTACTTC,CASSPAGTGTYEQYF,-,TRBV5-6,TRBJ2-7,TRBD1
TGTGCCAGCAGTGACGGACCCCACGACACTGAAGCTTTCTTT,CASSDGPHDTEAFF,-,TRBV6-1,TRBJ1-1,-
TGTGCCATCAGCCGGGACAGCACCTACGAGCAGTACTTC,CAISRDSTYEQYF,-,TRBV10-3,TRBJ2-7,TRBD1
TGTGCCAGCAGTTTACGATTCGGTCCTCCCGCGCCAGATACGCAGTATTTT,CASSLRFGPPAPDTQYF,-,TRBV12-3/TRBV12-4,TRBJ2-3,-
TGTGCCAGCAGCTCTACAGGGTTCCTCGACTCTGGGGCCAACGTCCTGACTTTC,CASSSTGFLDSGANVLTF,few,TRBV7-6,TRBJ2-6,-
TGTGCCAGCAGCCAAGTTGACAAGGGGGGGGGAGAGACCCAGTACTTC,CASSQVDKGGGETQYF,many,TRBV4-2,TRBJ2-5,-
TGCAGCGTTGAAGACAGACTTGGTAACGTCCTGACTTTC,CSVEDRLGNVLTF,-,TRBV29-1,TRBJ2-6,-
TGTGCCAGCAGCCAAGATAGGACAGGGGAATCCTACAATGAGCAGTTCTTC,CASSQDRTGESYNEQFF,few,TRBV3-1,TRBJ2-1,TRBD1
TGCAGTGCCCGACTAGCGGGGGTATACAATGAGCAGTTCTTC,CSARLAGVYNEQFF,few,TRBV20-1,TRBJ2-1,TRBD2
TGTGCCAGCAGCTTCACCGGGACTAGCGGTACCTACGAGCAGTACTTC,CASSFTGTSGTYEQYF,-,TRBV7-6,TRBJ2-7,TRBD2
TGTGCCAGCAGCTTAAACGCCGGACTCCAGATCAATGAGCAGTTCTTC,CASSLNAGLQINEQFF,few,TRBV7-2,TRBJ2-1,-
TGCGCCAGCAGCACCAGCGGACAGGGTAATTCACATACGCAGTATTTT,CASSTSGQGNSHTQYF,-,TRBV4-1,TRBJ2-3,TRBD1
TGTGCCAGCAGCTTAGTAGGACAGGCTTACGAGCAGTACTTC,CASSLVGQAYEQYF,once,TRBV7-2,TRBJ2-7,TRBD1
TGTGCCAGCAGCTTAGAGTTCACGTTCGCGAACACCGGGGAGCTGTTTTTT,CASSLEFTFANTGELFF,-,TRBV7-2,TRBJ2-2,-
TGCGCCAGCAGCCGGGGACAGGGGTTTCTCCGCAATGAGCAGTTCTTC,CASSRGQGFLRNEQFF,few,TRBV4-1,TRBJ2-1,TRBD1
TGTGCCAGCAGCTTTAGCGGGAGTAGGAACAATGAGCAGTTCTTC,CASSFSGSRNNEQFF,-,TRBV7-9,TRBJ2-1,TRBD2
TGTGCCAGCAGCCCTCCGGGGGGACAGGAACACAATGAGCAGTTCTTC,CASSPPGGQEHNEQFF,few,TRBV7-9,TRBJ2-1,-
TGTGCCAGCAGAAGCGGGAGAGTACAAGAGACCCAGTACTTC,CASRSGRVQETQYF,-,TRBV6-6,TRBJ2-5,TRBD2
TGTGCCATCAGTGAGTTCCGGGACCCGAACACAGATACGCAGTATTTT,CAISEFRDPNTDTQYF,few,TRBV10-3,TRBJ2-3,-
TGCAGTGCTAGAAGGGAATTGGTGGGGGAGCAGTACTTC,CSARRELVGEQYF,-,TRBV20-1,TRBJ2-7,-
TGTGCCAGCAGCCAAGTGACAGGGGGCGAGACCCAGTACTTC,CASSQVTGGETQYF,few,TRBV4-2,TRBJ2-5,TRBD1
TGTGCCAGCAGCTCTCAGCGGGGGGAGGACACCGGGGAGCTGTTTTTT,CASSSQRGEDTGELFF,-,TRBV11-1,TRBJ2-2,TRBD2
TGTGCCAGCGGTACAGGGTTCTACGAGCAGTACTTC,CASGTGFYEQYF,few,TRBV7-9,TRBJ2-7,-
TGTGCCAGCAGTTACTCGCCAACTAGCGGGGTCTACAATGAGCAGTTCTTC,CASSYSPTSGVYNEQFF,-,TRBV6-6,TRBJ2-1,TRBD2
TGTGCCAGCAGCTCCGTACCAGGGTTCACTGAAGCTTTCTTT,CASSSVPGFTEAFF,-,TRBV27,TRBJ1-1,-